This record covers a single TCR beta chain. These data are taken from a study of blood T cell repertoires in COVID-19. About the research overall: Sites across the United States, Italy and Spain contributed samples from acute and convalescent COVID-19. Sources were T cells, B-cell-depleted T cells, or PBMCs; the material itself was cDNA or gDNA.

CDR1 is SGHTA, CDR2 FQGNSA, per germline. Trimming stripped 1 base from V and 4 bases from J, with 10 bases between. This CDR3 is 14 amino acids long. Clones were read by immunoSEQ multiplex PCR, and TCRdb kept only the in-frame ones, dropping some. Seen here are around 130,000 clones, 75% to 90% observed once, and the top ten hold 9.5% to 11%. The sample consisted of peripheral blood. The V and J genes are TRBV7-2 and TRBJ1-2; D gene unclear. The clonotype comes from a woman of 80 years or more with acute or convalescent COVID-19. The CDR3 nucleotides read TGTGCCAGCAGCTTAGGCAACGGTCTCTATGGCTACACCTTC. It codes for CASSLGNGLYGYTF.